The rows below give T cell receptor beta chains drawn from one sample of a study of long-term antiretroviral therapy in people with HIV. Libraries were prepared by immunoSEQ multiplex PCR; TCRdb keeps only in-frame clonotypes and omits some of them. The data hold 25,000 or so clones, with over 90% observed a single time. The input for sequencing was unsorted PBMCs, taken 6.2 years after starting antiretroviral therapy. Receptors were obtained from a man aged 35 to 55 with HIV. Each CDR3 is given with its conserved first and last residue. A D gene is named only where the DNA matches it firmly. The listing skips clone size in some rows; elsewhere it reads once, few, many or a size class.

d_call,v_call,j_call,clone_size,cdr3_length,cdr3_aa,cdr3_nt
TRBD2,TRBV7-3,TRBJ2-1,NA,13,CASSPTGLAGKFF,TGTGCCAGCAGCCCCACGGGACTAGCGGGAAAGTTCTTC
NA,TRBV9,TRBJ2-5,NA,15,CASSPELGAGETQYF,TGTGCCAGCAGCCCAGAACTGGGGGCCGGGGAGACCCAGTACTTC
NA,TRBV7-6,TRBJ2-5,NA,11,CASRGEETQYF,TGTGCCAGCAGGGGAGAAGAGACCCAGTACTTC
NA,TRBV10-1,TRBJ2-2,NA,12,CAPQSPGGELFF,TGCGCCCCACAAAGCCCGGGCGGGGAGCTGTTTTTT
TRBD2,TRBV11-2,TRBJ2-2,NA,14,CASSSAGGLGELFF,TGTGCCAGCAGCTCAGCGGGAGGTCTCGGGGAGCTGTTTTTT
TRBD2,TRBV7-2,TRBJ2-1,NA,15,CASSLSGGGYNEQFF,TGTGCCAGCAGCTTAAGCGGGGGGGGCTACAATGAGCAGTTCTTC
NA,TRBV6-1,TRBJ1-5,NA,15,CASSGEGQGGQPQHF,TGTGCCAGCAGTGGCGAGGGGCAGGGCGGTCAGCCCCAGCATTTT
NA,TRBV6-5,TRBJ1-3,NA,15,CASSSVGAAGNTIYF,TGTGCCAGCAGCTCGGTGGGGGCGGCCGGAAACACCATATATTTT
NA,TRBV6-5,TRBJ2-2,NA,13,CASSYTGTGELFF,TGTGCCAGCAGTTACACCGGAACCGGGGAGCTGTTTTTT
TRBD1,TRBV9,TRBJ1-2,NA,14,CASSEDRGAYGYTF,TGTGCCAGCAGCGAGGACAGGGGGGCCTATGGCTACACCTTC
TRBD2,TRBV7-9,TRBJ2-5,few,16,CASRTSGGLTQETQYF,TGTGCCAGCAGGACTAGCGGGGGGCTAACCCAAGAGACCCAGTACTTC
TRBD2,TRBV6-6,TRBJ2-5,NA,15,CASSRPGGDRETQYF,TGTGCCAGCAGTCGCCCCGGGGGGGACCGAGAGACCCAGTACTTC
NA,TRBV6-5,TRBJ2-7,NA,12,CASRSGSYEQYF,TGTGCCAGCAGGTCGGGTTCCTACGAGCAGTACTTC
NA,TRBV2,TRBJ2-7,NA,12,CASTVPSYEQYF,TGTGCCAGCACAGTCCCCTCCTACGAGCAGTACTTC
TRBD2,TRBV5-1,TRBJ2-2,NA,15,CASSIGTSGAGELFF,TGCGCCAGCAGCATCGGGACTAGCGGGGCCGGGGAGCTGTTTTTT
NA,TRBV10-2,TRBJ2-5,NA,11,CASSDWETQYF,TGCGCCAGCAGTGATTGGGAGACCCAGTACTTC
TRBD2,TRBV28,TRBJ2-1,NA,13,CASSDSGSYEQFF,TGTGCCAGCAGTGACAGCGGGAGCTATGAGCAGTTCTTC
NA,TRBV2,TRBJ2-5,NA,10,CASVEETQYF,TGTGCCAGCGTCGAAGAGACCCAGTACTTC
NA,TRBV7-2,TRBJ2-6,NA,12,CASSAAANVLTF,TGTGCCAGCAGCGCGGCGGCCAACGTCCTGACTTTC
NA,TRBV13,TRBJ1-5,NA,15,CASSLGGHLNQPQHF,TGTGCCAGCAGCTTAGGGGGACACCTCAATCAGCCCCAGCATTTT
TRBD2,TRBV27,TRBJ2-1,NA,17,CASSLLGSGSPYNEQFF,TGTGCCAGCAGTTTATTAGGTAGCGGGAGCCCCTACAATGAGCAGTTCTTC
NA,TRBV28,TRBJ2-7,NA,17,CASSPLGRDILTYEQYF,TGTGCCAGCAGTCCCCTCGGAAGGGACATACTAACCTACGAGCAGTACTTC
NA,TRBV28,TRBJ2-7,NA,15,CASKDSGPQVSEQYF,TGTGCCAGCAAAGATTCAGGGCCGCAGGTTAGCGAGCAGTACTTC
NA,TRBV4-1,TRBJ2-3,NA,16,CASSRNGGVVTDTQYF,TGCGCCAGCTCACGAAACGGGGGTGTCGTTACAGATACGCAGTATTTT
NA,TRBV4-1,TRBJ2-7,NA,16,CASSQEEGTFSYEQYF,TGCGCCAGCAGCCAAGAGGAAGGGACATTCTCCTACGAGCAGTACTTC
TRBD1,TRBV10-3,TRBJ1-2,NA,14,CAISGGQGVYGYTF,TGTGCCATCAGTGGGGGACAGGGAGTCTATGGCTACACCTTC
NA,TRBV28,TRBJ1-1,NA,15,CASSSTGTLNTEAFF,TGTGCCAGCAGTTCTACCGGGACGTTGAACACTGAAGCTTTCTTT
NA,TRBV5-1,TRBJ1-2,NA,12,CASSPANYGYTF,TGCGCCAGCTCCCCCGCTAACTATGGCTACACCTTC
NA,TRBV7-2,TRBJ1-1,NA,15,CASSLASGAGTEAFF,TGTGCCAGCAGCTTAGCATCAGGGGCGGGGACTGAAGCTTTCTTT
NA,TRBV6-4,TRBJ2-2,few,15,CASSDGDGFNGELFF,TGTGCCAGCAGTGACGGTGATGGGTTCAACGGGGAGCTGTTTTTT
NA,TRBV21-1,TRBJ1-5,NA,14,CASSKRGSNQPQHF,TGTGCCAGCAGCAAAAGGGGTAGCAATCAGCCCCAGCATTTT
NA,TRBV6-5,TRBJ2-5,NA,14,CASSYSAVQETQYF,TGTGCCAGCAGTTACTCGGCAGTTCAAGAGACCCAGTACTTC
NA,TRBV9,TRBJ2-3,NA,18,CASSVGGQGGGGTDTQYF,TGTGCCAGCAGCGTAGGAGGACAAGGAGGGGGGGGCACAGATACGCAGTATTTT
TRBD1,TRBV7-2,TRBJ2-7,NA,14,CASSRGTGFYEQYF,TGTGCCAGCAGCCGAGGGACAGGTTTCTACGAGCAGTACTTC
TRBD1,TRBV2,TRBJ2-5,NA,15,CASSEAPTGRGTQYF,TGTGCCAGCAGTGAAGCGCCGACAGGGCGAGGGACCCAGTACTTC
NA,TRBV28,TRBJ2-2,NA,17,CASSFGASAYNTGELFF,TGTGCCAGCAGTTTTGGGGCGTCGGCCTATAACACCGGGGAGCTGTTTTTT
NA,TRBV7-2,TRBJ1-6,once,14,CASSPRIDLTPLHF,TGTGCCAGCAGCCCACGTATCGACCTGACACCCCTCCACTTT
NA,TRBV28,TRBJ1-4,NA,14,CASSLLQPNEKLFF,TGTGCCAGCAGTTTATTACAGCCCAATGAAAAACTGTTTTTT
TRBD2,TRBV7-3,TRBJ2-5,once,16,CASSLRGGTSAETQYF,TGTGCCAGCAGCTTAAGGGGGGGGACTAGCGCGGAGACCCAGTACTTC
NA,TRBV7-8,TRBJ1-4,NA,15,CASSSSEATNEKLFF,TGTGCCAGCAGCTCCTCCGAGGCAACTAATGAAAAACTGTTTTTT
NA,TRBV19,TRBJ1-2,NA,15,CASSPPRGQSYGYTF,TGTGCCAGTAGCCCCCCACGGGGACAATCGTATGGCTACACCTTC
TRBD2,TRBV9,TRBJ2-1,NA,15,CASSFSGRSYNEQFF,TGTGCCAGCAGTTTTAGCGGGAGATCCTACAATGAGCAGTTCTTC
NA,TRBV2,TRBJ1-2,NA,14,CASSEQRGSYGYTF,TGTGCCAGCAGTGAACAACGGGGATCGTATGGCTACACCTTC
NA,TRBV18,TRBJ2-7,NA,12,CASSPAVYEQYF,TGTGCCAGCTCACCGGCTGTGTACGAGCAGTACTTC
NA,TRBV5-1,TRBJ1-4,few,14,CASAVSATNEKLFF,TGCGCCAGCGCGGTGTCTGCAACTAATGAAAAACTGTTTTTT